The 17 T cell receptor beta chains given below trace back to one sample, sequenced in a study of vaccination effects on CD4 cells after COVID-19. Their specific antigens are unknown. Profiled with immunoSEQ multiplex PCR; TCRdb holds only in-frame clones, not every one. The table includes some 35,000 clones, over 60% detected once. Prior to sequencing, the ViraFEST assay stimulated PBMC with viral peptide pools, which expanded the antigen-specific CD4+ T cells. Isolation of CD4+ T cells took place after ten to eleven days of culture. Convalescent patients had PCR-confirmed SARS-CoV-2 infection between March and December 2020. Sequenced here: CD4+ T cells from PBMCs cultured with HCoV-NL63 spike peptides, sampled before COVID-19 vaccination. These receptors all stem from a human donor who had a prior SARS-CoV-2 infection.

The rearrangement joins TRBV19 to TRBJ2-6; tentative D call: TRBD2 (6 bases). Trimming cost V 4 bases and J 0 bases, with 16 bases left between them. The CDR3 contains 18 residues. CDR1 is LNHDA and CDR2 is SQIVND in the germline V gene (reference sequence). CDR3 residues: CASSTEGLFHSGANVLTF. CDR3 sequence (DNA): TGTGCCAGTAGTACCGAGGGACTTTTCCACTCTGGGGCCAACGTCCTGACTTTC. The variable domain in full, with the rest retrieved from reference TRBV19 and TRBJ2-6, is DGGITQSPKYLFRKEGQNVTLSCEQNLNHDAMYWYRQDPGQGLRLIYYSQIVNDFQKGDIAEGYSVSREKKESFPLTVTSAQKNPTAFYLCASSTEGLFHSGANVLTFGAGSRLTVL.

In this sample, this clone turned up a few times. The CDR3 DNA follows: TGTGCCAGCAGTTACTCGACACAGGGTTGGGGTCAGCCCCAGCATTTT. It encodes CASSYSTQGWGQPQHF. The chain employs TRBV6-2 or TRBV6-3 and TRBJ1-5, with D maybe TRBD1 (6 bases). This CDR3 comprises 16 residues. Germline V lookup: CDR1 MNHEY, CDR2 SVGEGT. Trimming pared 0 bases from V and 6 bases from J, leaving 15 bases between.

The chain employs TRBV6-5 and TRBJ1-2; TRBD1 matches 8 bases. Germline V gene data show CDR1 as MNHEY and CDR2 as SVGAGI. Trimming at V came to 11 bases and at J to 7 bases, leaving 12 bases not matched to a gene. CDR3 length: 13 residues. The CDR3 nucleotides read TGTGCCGGGGTCCCGGGACAGGCGTTTGGCTACACCTTC. It is translated as CAGVPGQAFGYTF.

The chain employs TRBV5-1 and TRBJ2-5, with D tentatively TRBD1 or TRBD2 (5 bases each). Germline CDR1 and CDR2: SGHRS and YFSETQ. V was pared by 0 bases and J by 1 base, with 13 bases between. The CDR3 spans 16 residues. The CDR3 sequence: CASSLDPRGAQETQYF. CDR3 nucleotide sequence: TGCGCCAGCAGCTTGGACCCCAGAGGGGCCCAAGAGACCCAGTACTTC.

The genes are TRBV4-3 and TRBJ2-1; tentative D call: TRBD2 (5 bases). The CDR3 extends over 13 amino acids. Germline V gene data show CDR1 as LGHNA and CDR2 as YSLEER. Trimming stripped 1 base from V and 11 bases from J, with 12 bases between. The CDR3 DNA follows: TGCGCCAGCAGCCAAGGGACTCACTGGAAGCAGTTCTTC. This sequence encodes CASSQGTHWKQFF.

Here the CDR3 DNA reads TGCGCCAGCAGCCCCCAAGGGTACGATGGTCAGCCCCAGCATTTT. It is translated as CASSPQGYDGQPQHF. This rearrangement joins TRBV5-1 to TRBJ1-5; D unclear. Per germline, CDR1 SGHRS and CDR2 YFSETQ. The V and J ends lost 4 bases and 6 bases respectively, with 17 bases between them. The CDR3 loop spans 15 amino acids.

The chain links TRBV18 to TRBJ2-5, with no clear D. This CDR3 comprises 15 residues. In germline, CDR1 is KGHSH, CDR2 LQKENI. V was trimmed by 0 bases and J by 9 bases, leaving 17 bases between them. CDR3 bases: TGTGCCAGCTCACCACCGTCAGTTTCGCACCCGGCCCAGTACTTC. Protein: CASSPPSVSHPAQYF.

V and J are TRBV11-3 and TRBJ2-1, with 11 bases fitting TRBD2. The ends lost 8 bases at V and 4 bases at J; junction bases unmatched: 7. Germline V CDR1 and CDR2: SGHNT, YENEEA. The CDR3 contains 15 residues. CDR3 DNA sequence: TGTGCCAGCTGCTCCGGGACTAGCGGATACAATGAGCAGTTCTTC. Its protein is CASCSGTSGYNEQFF.

This CDR3 reads CATSDPRRADTQYF. The CDR3 bases are TGTGCCACCAGTGATCCCCGGCGGGCAGATACGCAGTATTTT. J is TRBJ2-3 and V is TRBV24-1; the D gene is possibly TRBD2 (5 bases). Germline V gene sequence: CDR1 KGHDR, CDR2 SFDVKD. V lost 3 bases and J lost 4, with 10 bases in between. This CDR3 has 14 residues.

The chain joins TRBV5-1 to TRBJ1-2, with D possibly being TRBD1 (6 bases). This CDR3 is 14 amino acids long. CDR1 is SGHRS, CDR2 YFSETQ, per germline. V was cut by 4 bases and J by 3 bases, with 13 bases left in between. In nucleotides, the CDR3 is TGCGCCAGCAGCGCGGACACAGGGTACTATGGCTACACCTTC. Encoded protein: CASSADTGYYGYTF.

This clone was observed a single time. The rearrangement links TRBV5-1 to TRBJ1-1; D unclear. V lost 4 bases, J lost 9 bases, and 16 bases lay in between. Looked up from germline, CDR1 is SGHRS and CDR2 is YFSETQ. CDR3 length: 13 amino acids. The CDR3 is CASSPLEGSKAFF. The CDR3 nucleotides are TGCGCCAGCAGCCCTCTTGAAGGCTCAAAAGCTTTCTTT.

This clone was seen only a few times. The chain couples TRBV7-2 to TRBJ1-1; no firm D call. The germline V and J ends were trimmed by 6 bases and 0 bases, with 5 bases remaining between them. CDR3 size: 12 residues. Germline V lookup: CDR1 SGHTA, CDR2 FQGNSA. The CDR3 loop is CASRGMNTEAFF. CDR3 DNA sequence: TGTGCCAGCAGGGGCATGAACACTGAAGCTTTCTTT.

This sequence joins TRBV5-1 and TRBJ2-3; 11 positions match TRBD2. The CDR3 spans 19 residues. V gave up 3 bases and J gave up 3 bases; unmatched junction bases: 15. In germline, CDR1 is SGHRS, CDR2 YFSETQ. The CDR3 here is CASSSGRLAGILGTDTQYF. CDR3 DNA sequence: TGCGCCAGCAGCTCTGGAAGACTAGCGGGAATCTTAGGGACAGATACGCAGTATTTT.

The V and J genes are TRBV30 and TRBJ1-1; D is possibly TRBD1 (6 bases). V was pared by 6 bases and J by 1 base, with 15 bases between. This CDR3 comprises 14 residues. Germline V CDR1 and CDR2: GTSNPN, SVGIG (reference sequence). In DNA form, the CDR3 reads TGTGCCTGCGGGGGCCGAGGGGCGAACACTGAAGCTTTCTTT. It encodes CACGGRGANTEAFF. The full variable domain, rest sourced from reference TRBV30 and TRBJ1-1, is SQTIHQWPATLVQPVGSPLSLECTVEGTSNPNLYWYRQAAGRGLQLLFYSVGIGQISSEVPQNLSASRPQDRQFILSSKKLLLSDSGFYLCACGGRGANTEAFFGQGTRLTVV.

This chain joins TRBV21-1 and TRBJ1-2; the listed D gene, TRBD1, was not tested against the DNA. TRBV21-1 is a documented pseudogene. The CDR3 runs 21 residues. The chain's CDR3 is CASSKDGALHRPQGAGYGYTF. DNA of the CDR3: TGTGCCAGCAGCAAAGACGGTGCTCTACACCGCCCACAGGGGGCGGGATATGGCTACACCTTC.

J is TRBJ2-2 and V is TRBV6-5; no reliable D call. From germline, CDR1 is MNHEY and CDR2 SVGAGI. The CDR3 has 11 residues. Trimming removed 7 bases at V and 5 bases at J, with 5 bases between. For the CDR3, the DNA is TGTGCCAGCAAAACAACCGGGGAGCTGTTTTTT. Amino acid sequence: CASKTTGELFF.

A note on this clone: The germline gene is not matched at one end of the junction; a read error may be the cause. This chain links TRBV5-8 with TRBJ1-5; 10 nucleotides line up with TRBD1. Germline CDR1 is SGHTS and CDR2 is YDEGEE. This CDR3 comprises 11 residues. CDR3 in DNA: TGTGCCAGCAGCCTGGGACAGGGGAGGTATTTT. Translating it yields CASSLGQGRYF.